This T cell receptor (beta chain) appears in the sequencing data of a study of cytomegalovirus exposure and HLA in healthy donors. CDR1 and CDR2 (germline): MNHNY, SVGAGI (reference sequence). The CDR3 runs to 16 residues. V lost 2 bases and J lost 6; bases outside the gene matches: 8. PCR amplification relied on 60 Vbeta primers (plus 13 Jbeta primers). Only in-frame clones appear in the TCRdb table, and some are missing; sequencing was by immunoSEQ multiplex PCR. This sample carries about 180,000 clones, more than 75% of them seen once, and the ten largest clones take under 2.5%. Material: PBMCs. This chain connects TRBV6-6 to TRBJ1-5, with TRBD1 identical over 9 bases. The source is a woman in her 30s in good health and CMV-seropositive. CDR3 nucleotide sequence: TGTGCCAGCAGTTACCGGGACAGGGAATGGAGTCAGCCCCAGCATTTT. Translation gives CASSYRDREWSQPQHF.